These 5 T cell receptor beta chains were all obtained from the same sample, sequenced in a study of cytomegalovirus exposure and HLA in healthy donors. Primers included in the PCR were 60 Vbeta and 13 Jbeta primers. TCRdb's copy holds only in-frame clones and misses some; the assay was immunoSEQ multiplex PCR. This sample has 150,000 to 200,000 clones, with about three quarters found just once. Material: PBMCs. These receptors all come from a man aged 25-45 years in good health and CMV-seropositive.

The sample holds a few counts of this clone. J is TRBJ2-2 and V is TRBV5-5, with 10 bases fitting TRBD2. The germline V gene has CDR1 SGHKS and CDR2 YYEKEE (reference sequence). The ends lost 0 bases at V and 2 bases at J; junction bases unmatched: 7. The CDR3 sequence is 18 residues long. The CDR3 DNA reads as TGTGCCAGCAGCTTGGCCCGGGCTAGCGGGGGAAACACCGGGGAGCTGTTTTTT. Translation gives CASSLARASGGNTGELFF. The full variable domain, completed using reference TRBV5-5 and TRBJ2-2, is DAGVTQSPTHLIKTRGQQVTLRCSPISGHKSVSWYQQVLGQGPQFIFQYYEKEERGRGNFPDRFSARQFPNYSSELNVNALLLGDSALYLCASSLARASGGNTGELFFGEGSRLTVL.

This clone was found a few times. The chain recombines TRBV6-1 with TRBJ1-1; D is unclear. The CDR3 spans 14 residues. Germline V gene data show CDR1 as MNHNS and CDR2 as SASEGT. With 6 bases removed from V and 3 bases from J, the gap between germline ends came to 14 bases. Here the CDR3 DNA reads TGTGCCAGCAGCGTTGGAGGGCCGTACACTGAAGCTTTCTTT. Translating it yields CASSVGGPYTEAFF.

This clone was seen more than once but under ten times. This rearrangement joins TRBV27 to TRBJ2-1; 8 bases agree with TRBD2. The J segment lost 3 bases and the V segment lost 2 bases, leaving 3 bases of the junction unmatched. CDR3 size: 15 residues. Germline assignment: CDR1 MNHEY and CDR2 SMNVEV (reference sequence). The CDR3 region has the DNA TGTGCCAGCAGTTTAAGGAGCGGGGGCTACAATGAGCAGTTCTTC. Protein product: CASSLRSGGYNEQFF.

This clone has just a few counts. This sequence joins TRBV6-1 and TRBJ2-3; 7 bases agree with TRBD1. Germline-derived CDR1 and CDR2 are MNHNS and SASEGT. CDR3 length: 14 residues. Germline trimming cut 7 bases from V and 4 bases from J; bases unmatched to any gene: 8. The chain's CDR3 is CASTKTGRADTQYF. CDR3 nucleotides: TGTGCCAGCACCAAGACAGGGCGCGCAGATACGCAGTATTTT.

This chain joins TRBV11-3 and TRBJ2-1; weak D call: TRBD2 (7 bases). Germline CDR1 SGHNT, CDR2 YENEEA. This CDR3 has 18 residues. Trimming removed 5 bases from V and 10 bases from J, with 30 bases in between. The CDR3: CASSPRGGWGGQQGEQFF. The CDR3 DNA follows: TGTGCCAGCAGCCCAAGGGGGGGTTGGGGAGGCCAACAAGGGGAGCAGTTCTTC.